The clone carrying this T cell receptor (beta chain) was counted many times. The antigen remains unidentified. Profiling of TCR beta VDJ combinations and CDR3 sequences used genomic DNA as template. One entry per CDR3 protein, called by TCRdb with MiXCR from the reads. The sample lists 200,000 to 250,000 distinct CDR3 sequences; around three fifths were seen once. The entry originates in a study of CD8+CD57+ T cells in acquired aplastic anemia. Turning to the study itself: Sorted CD4+ and CD8+ cell DNA averaged about 3 ug. Points from the study as a whole: The number of CD8+ CDR3 sequences shared by patients and controls was fewer than 35.

The patients chosen for sequencing had shown expansion of CD8+CD57+ cells (detected by flow cytometry). By the time of blood sampling, patients had still received no therapy. The CDR3 contains 16 residues. V trimming: 7 bases; J trimming: 2 bases; junction bases outside the gene matches: 10. The clonotype comes from a human donor with aplastic anemia. This rearrangement joins TRBV12-3 or TRBV12-4 to TRBJ2-3; 9 bases are shared with TRBD2. Sequencing was performed on sorted CD4+, CD8+, or CD8+CD57+ T cells (not recorded which) from PBMCs. CDR3 coding DNA: TGTGCCAGCACCGCAGGGGCGGGGGGGTTCACAGATACGCAGTATTTT. Encoded protein: CASTAGAGGFTDTQYF.